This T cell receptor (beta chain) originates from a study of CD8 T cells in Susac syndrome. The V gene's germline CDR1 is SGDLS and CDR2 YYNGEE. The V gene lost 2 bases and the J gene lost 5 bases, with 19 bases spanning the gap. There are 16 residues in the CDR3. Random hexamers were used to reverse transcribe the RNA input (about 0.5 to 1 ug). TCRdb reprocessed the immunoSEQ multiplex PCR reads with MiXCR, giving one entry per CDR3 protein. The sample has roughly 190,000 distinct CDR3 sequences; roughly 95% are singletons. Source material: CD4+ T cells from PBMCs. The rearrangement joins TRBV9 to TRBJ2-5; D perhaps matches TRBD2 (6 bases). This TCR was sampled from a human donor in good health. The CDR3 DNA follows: TGTGCCAGCAGCGTCACGGGGGAGCGCTTGGGTGAGACCCAGTACTTC. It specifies CASSVTGERLGETQYF. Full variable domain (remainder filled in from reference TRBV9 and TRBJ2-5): DSGVTQTPKHLITATGQRVTLRCSPRSGDLSVYWYQQSLDQGLQFLIQYYNGEERAKGNILERFSAQQFPDLHSELNLSSLELGDSALYFCASSVTGERLGETQYFGPGTRLLVL.